This T cell receptor beta chain stems from a study of blood T cell repertoires in COVID-19. Study-wide background: Acute and convalescent COVID-19 samples came from the United States, Italy and Spain. PBMCs, B-cell-depleted T cells, or T cells provided the cDNA or gDNA that made up the material.

Germline CDR1 is MNHNS and CDR2 is SASEGT. This CDR3 is built from 14 residues. Trimming pared 3 bases from V and 0 bases from J, leaving 9 bases between. The repertoire was sequenced with immunoSEQ multiplex PCR; TCRdb's copy has only in-frame clones and lacks some. This table has 150,000 to 200,000 clones, around nine tenths appearing once. Followed over time, Seattle patients had been enrolled while infection was active. Sequences were obtained from peripheral blood. The chain joins TRBV6-1 to TRBJ2-7; no clear D gene. This receptor was obtained from a woman aged 70-85 years with COVID-19, enrolled during active disease. This CDR3 is CASSDLPSSYEQYF. DNA of the CDR3: TGTGCCAGCAGTGATCTACCGAGCTCCTACGAGCAGTACTTC.